This record looks at one TCR beta chain sequence and its context. The treatment: oral pan-JAK inhibitor, 5-10 mg twice daily. Per the germline V gene, CDR1 is SQVTM and CDR2 is ANQGSEA. This CDR3 comprises 13 residues. Germline trimming cut 7 bases from V and 0 bases from J; bases unmatched to any gene: 4. Extraction and reverse transcription of RNA yielded cDNA as the sequencing template. Assay used: immunoSEQ multiplex PCR; TCRdb lists only in-frame clones, some missing. Of 180,000 or so clones listed, approximately 59% are singletons. The entry originates in a study of CD8+ T cells in alopecia areata.

Sequenced here: CD4+ T cells sorted from blood, sampled between weeks 55 and 65, from a patient treated with tofacitinib. The chain is built from TRBV29-1 and TRBJ2-7, with 9 nucleotides matching TRBD1. The sequence was obtained from a human donor with alopecia areata. Here the CDR3 DNA reads TGCAGCGCTGGACAGGGGATCTCCTACGAGCAGTACTTC. This encodes CSAGQGISYEQYF.